This T cell receptor (beta chain) stems from a study of blood T cell repertoires in COVID-19. At the level of the study: From the United States, Italy and Spain came samples of acute and convalescent COVID-19. T cells, B-cell-depleted T cells, or PBMCs supplied cDNA or gDNA.

In germline, CDR1 is MGHRA, CDR2 YSYEKL. Trimming pared 0 bases from V and 0 bases from J, leaving 7 bases between. The CDR3 extends over 15 amino acids. A few counts support this clone. Authors' methods: The assay estimated nucleated cells by amplifying reference gene primers. Sequenced by immunoSEQ multiplex PCR; TCRdb stores in-frame clones only, minus some. The DNA was the basis for D and trimming; V, J and clone size are from that table. The profile shows approximately 78,000 clones, around four fifths of them singletons. The origin of this receptor is a woman aged 80 or over with acute or convalescent COVID-19. The specimen was peripheral blood. The rearrangement uses TRBV4-1 and TRBJ2-3, with no clear D. The CDR3 DNA reads TGCGCCAGCAGCCAAGATTCAACTAGCACAGATACGCAGTATTTT. It yields the protein CASSQDSTSTDTQYF.